These 27 T cell receptor beta chains were all obtained from the same sample, sequenced in a study of cytotoxic CD8 clonotypes in ibrutinib-treated CLL. This table comes from immunoSEQ multiplex PCR, and its TCRdb copy is limited to in-frame clones, with some not included. The data hold about 160,000 clones, with approximately 90% observed a single time. The sample in question was PBMCs, obtained at disease progression, from a patient treated with ibrutinib. The receptors come from a human donor with chronic lymphocytic leukemia.

The rearrangement links TRBV4-2 to TRBJ2-4, with 7 bases fitting TRBD2. Germline V gene sequence: CDR1 LGHNA, CDR2 YNFKEQ. V was pared by 4 bases and J by 8 bases, with 8 bases of the junction left unmatched. This CDR3 is 14 amino acids long. The CDR3 is CASSPRSGGDIQYF. DNA of the CDR3: TGTGCCAGCAGCCCGCGCTCGGGGGGTGACATTCAGTACTTC.

This clone occurred a few times. The chain joins TRBV4-2 to TRBJ1-2; D is ambiguous. V lost 1 base to trimming and J lost 0 bases, with 6 bases between them. CDR1 is LGHNA and CDR2 is YNFKEQ in the germline V gene. This CDR3 has 14 amino acids. The CDR3 loop is CASSQGSSNYGYTF. The CDR3 nucleotides are TGTGCCAGCAGCCAAGGGAGTTCTAACTATGGCTACACCTTC.

The CDR3 nucleotides read TGTGCCAGCAGTCGGACGCGGCCCCAGCATTTT. Protein product: CASSRTRPQHF. V usage is TRBV6-1 and J usage is TRBJ1-5; D unresolved. This CDR3 is built from 11 residues. CDR1 is MNHNS and CDR2 is SASEGT in the germline V gene. The V end lost 5 bases, the J end lost 9 bases, and 8 bases lay between the germline ends.

The chain recombines TRBV6-1 with TRBJ2-3; D possibly corresponds to TRBD1 (5 bases). Trimming cost V 8 bases and J 0 bases, with 12 bases left between them. The CDR3 is 14 residues long. Germline assignment: CDR1 MNHNS and CDR2 SASEGT. In nucleotides, the CDR3 is TGTGCCAGCCGGGCGGCAGGGAGCACAGATACGCAGTATTTT. Translated, it gives CASRAAGSTDTQYF.

The chain uses TRBV5-1 and TRBJ2-2; 7 bases align to TRBD2. Germline CDR1 and CDR2: SGHRS and YFSETQ. V trimming: 1 base; J trimming: 2 bases; junction bases outside the gene matches: 5. The CDR3 extends over 16 amino acids. CDR3 loop: CASSLRSSGNTGELFF. Written as DNA, the CDR3 is TGCGCCAGCAGCTTGCGTTCTAGCGGTAACACCGGGGAGCTGTTTTTT.

The sample holds a few counts of this clone. The chain uses TRBV11-3 and TRBJ2-2; D tentatively fits TRBD1 or TRBD2 (5 bases each). Germline V lookup: CDR1 SGHNT, CDR2 YENEEA. CDR3 size: 16 residues. The V end lost 1 base, the J end lost 7 bases, and 16 bases lay between the germline ends. The CDR3 region is CASSLAGTQYGGELFF. As DNA, the CDR3 is TGTGCCAGCAGCTTAGCCGGGACCCAGTATGGCGGGGAGCTGTTTTTT.

This chain uses TRBV27 with TRBJ2-1; the match to TRBD2 covers 11 bases. Germline lookup yields CDR1 MNHEY and CDR2 SMNVEV (reference sequence). The junction had 16 bases not matched to a gene; V was cut back by 5 bases and J by 7 bases. The CDR3 totals 18 residues. The CDR3 reads CASSPHKILAGAGNEQFF. DNA of the CDR3: TGTGCCAGCAGTCCCCACAAGATACTAGCGGGAGCGGGAAATGAGCAGTTCTTC.

The chain couples TRBV27 to TRBJ2-3, with D perhaps TRBD1 (6 bases). This CDR3 spans 14 amino acids. V lost 5 bases, J lost 0 bases, and 9 bases lay in between. Germline assignment: CDR1 MNHEY and CDR2 SMNVEV (reference sequence). The CDR3: CASSPGHSTDTQYF. The CDR3 DNA reads TGTGCCAGCAGTCCGGGACACAGCACAGATACGCAGTATTTT.

V usage is TRBV12-5 and J usage is TRBJ2-1; D may match TRBD1 or TRBD2 (6 bases each). V shed 3 bases and J shed 4 bases, with 28 bases lying between them. CDR3 size: 20 residues. Germline CDR1 LGHNT, CDR2 FRNRAP. This CDR3 is CASGLGVHIGGTPNYNEQFF. The CDR3 bases are TGTGCTAGTGGTTTAGGAGTTCATATAGGGGGGACCCCGAATTACAATGAGCAGTTCTTC.

This rearrangement joins TRBV9 to TRBJ1-1, with D perhaps matching TRBD1 (6 bases). The CDR3 length is 14 residues. The V gene lost 3 bases and the J gene lost 1 base, with 10 bases spanning the gap. CDR1 SGDLS and CDR2 YYNGEE come from the germline V gene. CDR3 region: CASSELGGNTEAFF. The CDR3 coding sequence is TGTGCCAGCAGCGAACTAGGGGGGAACACTGAAGCTTTCTTT.

This clone showed up just once. The V gene is TRBV2, the J gene TRBJ2-1; 10 nucleotides agree with TRBD2. Germline V lookup: CDR1 SNHLY, CDR2 FYNNEI. V was clipped by 7 bases and J by 7 bases; unmatched bases: 10. CDR3 length equals 15 residues. The CDR3 region is CASNRGTSVTNEQFF. The CDR3 DNA follows: TGTGCCAGCAACCGCGGGACTAGCGTAACAAATGAGCAGTTCTTC.

The chain couples TRBV5-1 to TRBJ2-2; TRBD1 matches 8 bases. The V gene end was trimmed by 0 bases and the J gene end by 3 bases; junction bases not matched to a gene: 4. The V gene's germline CDR1 is SGHRS and CDR2 YFSETQ. The CDR3 spans 16 residues. The CDR3 sequence: CASSLGQGTYTGELFF. The CDR3 region has the DNA TGCGCCAGCAGCTTGGGACAGGGGACTTACACCGGGGAGCTGTTTTTT.

V gene TRBV5-1 combines with J gene TRBJ2-5; TRBD2 matches at 9 bases. After removal of 2 bases from V and 1 base from J, the junction contained 9 bases not matched to a gene. The CDR3 spans 17 residues. Per the germline V gene, CDR1 is SGHRS and CDR2 is YFSETQ. The CDR3 DNA reads as TGCGCCAGCAGCTTCGGCCGACTAGCGGAGACCCAAGAGACCCAGTACTTC. Protein product: CASSFGRLAETQETQYF.

The chain recombines TRBV7-2 with TRBJ2-3, with 7 bases aligning to TRBD2. V trimming: 5 bases; J trimming: 0 bases; junction bases outside the gene matches: 8. The CDR3 spans 16 residues. Germline lookup yields CDR1 SGHTA and CDR2 FQGNSA. CDR3: CASSPGLGLSTDTQYF. The CDR3 bases are TGTGCCAGCAGCCCCGGACTAGGCCTTAGCACAGATACGCAGTATTTT.

The J gene is TRBJ1-1, the V gene TRBV7-9; D not certain. The V gene's germline CDR1 is SEHNR and CDR2 FQNEAQ (reference sequence). CDR3 size: 13 residues. Trimming cost V 10 bases and J 8 bases, with 20 bases left between them. The CDR3 sequence is CATDSDGFGEAFF. CDR3 sequence (DNA): TGTGCCACCGATTCGGACGGCTTCGGGGAAGCTTTCTTT.

The chain carries TRBV4-3 and TRBJ1-3; D is possibly TRBD1 (5 bases). The CDR3 is 15 residues long. V was cut by 3 bases and J by 0 bases, with 9 bases left in between. Germline-derived CDR1 and CDR2 are LGHNA and YSLEER. The CDR3 coding sequence is TGCGCCAGCAGCCAGAAGGACACCTCTGGAAACACCATATATTTT. Its protein is CASSQKDTSGNTIYF.

This clone has more than one count but fewer than ten. The V gene is TRBV6-4, the J gene TRBJ2-1; tentatively, D is TRBD1 or TRBD2 (5 bases each). Between the trimmed V and J ends, which lost 3 bases and 10 bases, there was a span of 25 bases. The CDR3 runs 17 residues. Germline assignment: CDR1 MRHNA and CDR2 SNTAGT. DNA for the CDR3: TGTGCCAGCAGTGAAGGGTTGAGTCACGACAGCGGCGGGGAGCAGTTCTTC. Translation gives CASSEGLSHDSGGEQFF.

The V call is TRBV11-3, the J call TRBJ2-5; D remains unclear. V shed 5 bases and J shed 3 bases, with 10 bases lying between them. The germline gives CDR1 SGHNT, CDR2 YENEEA. The CDR3 is made up of 13 amino acids. The CDR3 DNA is TGTGCCAGCAGCACCGCCCCGGAAGAGACCCAGTACTTC. Residues: CASSTAPEETQYF.

The J gene is TRBJ2-7, the V gene TRBV18; D might be TRBD2 (6 bases). Looked up from germline, CDR1 is KGHSH and CDR2 is LQKENI. The CDR3 contains 15 residues. Trimming took off 3 bases at V and 1 base at J, with 13 bases between the two ends. The CDR3 coding sequence is TGTGCCAGCTCACCGGAGGGAGGAGGATCCTACGAGCAGTACTTC. Translation: CASSPEGGGSYEQYF.

The CDR3 sequence: CAISGTLAGVMNTQYF. CDR3 nucleotide sequence: TGTGCCATCAGTGGGACACTAGCGGGAGTGATGAATACGCAGTATTTT. The rearrangement joins TRBV10-3 to TRBJ2-3, with 11 bases lining up with TRBD2. V lost 4 bases, J lost 7 bases, and 10 bases stayed unmatched. Germline loops: CDR1 ENHRY, CDR2 SYGVKD. The length of the CDR3 is 16 residues.

As concerns this clone: At one end, the junction sequence differs from germline, possibly due to a read error. The chain joins TRBV5-1 to TRBJ2-7; D gene ambiguous. The CDR3 consists of 12 residues. Germline assignment: CDR1 SGHRS and CDR2 YFSETQ. In DNA form, the CDR3 reads TGTGCCAGCAGCCCAGGTATCGCCGAGCAGTACTTC. Its translation is CASSPGIAEQYF.

This clone was recorded only once. This chain uses TRBV9 with TRBJ1-2, with TRBD1 matching 7 bases. The V and J ends lost 7 bases and 4 bases, in that order; junction bases with no gene match: 7. The V gene's germline CDR1 is SGDLS and CDR2 YYNGEE. The CDR3 loop spans 13 amino acids. CDR3 amino acids: CASQRDSSYGYTF. The CDR3 coding sequence is TGTGCCAGCCAGCGGGACAGCTCCTATGGCTACACCTTC. The full variable domain, with the rest looked up from reference TRBV9 and TRBJ1-2, is DSGVTQTPKHLITATGQRVTLRCSPRSGDLSVYWYQQSLDQGLQFLIQYYNGEERAKGNILERFSAQQFPDLHSELNLSSLELGDSALYFCASQRDSSYGYTFGSGTRLTVV.

The chain carries TRBV7-6 and TRBJ1-1; D remains ambiguous. Deletions cut 1 base from V and 0 bases from J, with 21 bases between. Germline CDR1 and CDR2: SGHVS and FNYEAQ. The CDR3 is 19 residues long. CDR3 amino acids: CASSLVSPAAGGMNTEAFF. The CDR3 DNA reads TGTGCCAGCAGCTTAGTCTCCCCGGCGGCCGGCGGAATGAACACTGAAGCTTTCTTT.

The chain carries TRBV27 and TRBJ1-5; unclear D gene. The CDR3 has 14 residues. V lost 2 bases and J 7 bases, leaving 12 bases between the germline ends. Germline loops: CDR1 MNHEY, CDR2 SMNVEV (reference sequence). The CDR3 is CASSLRVLLQPQHF. The CDR3 DNA is TGTGCCAGCAGTTTAAGGGTTTTATTACAGCCCCAGCATTTT.

This chain uses TRBV7-8 with TRBJ1-5, with D unclear. Germline values: CDR1 SGHVS, CDR2 FQNEAQ. CDR3 length equals 16 residues. Trimming took off 1 base at V and 0 bases at J, with 10 bases between the two ends. The CDR3 region has the DNA TGTGCCAGCAGCTTAGAACGGGGTTATAGCAATCAGCCCCAGCATTTT. Its protein is CASSLERGYSNQPQHF.

This clone has only one observation. The chain couples TRBV5-1 to TRBJ1-1, with 8 bases aligning to TRBD1. This CDR3 region has 17 residues. V lost 0 bases and J lost 5; bases outside the gene matches: 12. The germline V gene encodes CDR1 SGHRS and CDR2 YFSETQ. The CDR3 DNA reads as TGCGCCAGCAGCTTGGGGGACCAGGAAGGACAGGGAACTGAAGCTTTCTTT. Its translation: CASSLGDQEGQGTEAFF.

The chain has TRBV7-2 and TRBJ2-3; D perhaps matches TRBD2 (5 bases). CDR3 length: 16 residues. Germline loops: CDR1 SGHTA, CDR2 FQGNSA. V dropped 2 bases and J dropped 0 bases, with 12 bases sitting between them. The CDR3 nucleotides are TGTGCCAGCAGCTTATATGGGGAGTCGAGCACAGATACGCAGTATTTT. It codes for CASSLYGESSTDTQYF.